The 25 T cell receptor beta chains reported below all come from one sample, sequenced in a study of CD8+CD57+ T cells in acquired aplastic anemia. According to the study, genomic DNA was the template for TCR beta VDJ and CDR3 profiling. A single record per CDR3 protein comes from TCRdb applying MiXCR to the reads. This repertoire shows fewer than 250,000 distinct CDR3 sequences, roughly 56% found once; its top ten account for roughly 15%. The specimen was sorted CD4+, CD8+, or CD8+CD57+ T cells (not recorded which) from PBMCs. The receptors derive from a human donor in good health, serving as a control.

To note about this clonotype: It is unclear where the CDR3 begins or ends on the DNA, so no DNA is shown, and the CDR3 is as TCRdb lists it. This chain links TRBV28 with TRBJ1-4. The CDR3 spans 15 residues, counting both ends. Germline V gives CDR1 MDHEN, CDR2 SYDVKM. This CDR3 reads CASSSSSATNEKLFF.

This clonotype was counted between two and nine times. The V gene is TRBV7-2, the J gene TRBJ2-7; 10 bases match TRBD2. V lost 1 base and J lost 1; bases outside the gene matches: 4. Germline V lookup: CDR1 SGHTA, CDR2 FQGNSA. The CDR3 contains 16 residues. CDR3 amino acids: CASSLEGLAFSYEQYF. The CDR3 DNA reads as TGTGCCAGCAGCTTAGAGGGACTAGCGTTTTCCTACGAGCAGTACTTC. Based on the CDR3 plus reference TRBV7-2 and TRBJ2-7, the full variable domain is GAGVSQSPSNKVTEKGKDVELRCDPISGHTALYWYRQSLGQGLEFLIYFQGNSAPDKSGLPSDRFSAERTGGSVSTLTIQRTQQEDSAVYLCASSLEGLAFSYEQYFGPGTRLTVT.

This clonotype occurred a few times. The chain recombines TRBV29-1 with TRBJ1-2, with a weak D call TRBD1 (6 bases). Germline CDR1 reads SQVTM; CDR2 reads ANQGSEA. V gave up 6 bases and J gave up 4 bases, with 12 bases separating them. The CDR3 contains 12 residues. The chain's CDR3 is CSVGTDSYGYTF. CDR3 sequence (DNA): TGCAGCGTGGGGACGGACAGCTATGGCTACACCTTC.

The CDR3 coding sequence is TGTGCCAGCAGCCCCGTGGGACAGGGTTATGGCTACACCTTC. Its translation is CASSPVGQGYGYTF. The rearrangement joins TRBV7-9 to TRBJ1-2; 9 bases align to TRBD1. Trimming at V came to 5 bases and at J to 5 bases, leaving 6 bases not matched to a gene. The CDR3 loop spans 14 amino acids. CDR1 and CDR2 (germline): SEHNR, FQNEAQ (reference sequence).

This clonotype has ten or more counts. This chain connects TRBV6-2 or TRBV6-3 to TRBJ1-5; TRBD1 is a possible D gene (5 bases). With 6 bases removed from V and 7 bases from J, the gap between germline ends came to 19 bases. Germline CDR1 reads MNHEY; CDR2 reads SVGEGT. The CDR3 contains 15 residues. CDR3 bases: TGTGCCAGCAGAAAAACACGACTCAGGGACCAGCCCCAGCATTTT. Its protein product is CASRKTRLRDQPQHF.

This clonotype came up many times. CDR3 in DNA: TGTGCCAGCAGCGTAGACGGGGGGGGATTAGCTGGCTACACCTTC. Amino acids: CASSVDGGGLAGYTF. The chain joins TRBV9 to TRBJ1-2, with TRBD1 as a possible D gene (5 bases). Germline V gene data show CDR1 as SGDLS and CDR2 as YYNGEE. Deletions cut 0 bases from V and 7 bases from J, with 16 bases between. The CDR3 extends over 15 amino acids. Combining the CDR3 with reference TRBV9 and TRBJ1-2 gives the whole variable domain DSGVTQTPKHLITATGQRVTLRCSPRSGDLSVYWYQQSLDQGLQFLIQYYNGEERAKGNILERFSAQQFPDLHSELNLSSLELGDSALYFCASSVDGGGLAGYTFGSGTRLTVV.

This chain joins TRBV7-8 and TRBJ2-5; D possibly matches TRBD1 or TRBD2 (6 bases each). The CDR3 totals 11 residues. The V end was cut by 8 bases, the J end by 11 bases, with 15 bases between. The germline V gene encodes CDR1 SGHVS and CDR2 FQNEAQ. Here the CDR3 reads CASSPGEDQYF. Written as DNA, the CDR3 is TGTGCCAGCTCACCAGGGGAGGATCAGTACTTC.

The chain links TRBV5-1 to TRBJ2-3; TRBD1 matches 10 bases. The CDR3 runs 15 residues. Germline assignment: CDR1 SGHRS and CDR2 YFSETQ. The V and J ends lost 4 bases and 13 bases, in that order; junction bases with no gene match: 15. The CDR3: CASSRTVDRGLAKYF. The CDR3 DNA reads as TGCGCCAGCAGCCGGACCGTCGACAGGGGGCTGGCCAAGTATTTT.

The V gene is TRBV28, the J gene TRBJ2-1; D may be TRBD2 (7 bases). The V end lost 2 bases, the J end lost 4 bases, and 12 bases lay between the germline ends. CDR1 MDHEN and CDR2 SYDVKM come from the germline V gene. There are 15 residues in the CDR3. The CDR3 DNA follows: TGTGCCAGCAGTTTAGGGGGGGGCGCATACAATGAGCAGTTCTTC. It translates to CASSLGGGAYNEQFF.

Of note for this clonotype: Just one base apart from a much larger clone, this may be a read error. This chain uses TRBV30 with TRBJ1-1; D gene unclear. The CDR3 contains 13 residues. CDR1 is GTSNPN, CDR2 SVGIG, per germline (reference sequence). The CDR3 DNA sequence: TGTGCCTGGAGTGTACACATGAACACTGAAGCTCTCTTT. Its protein product is CAWSVHMNTEALF. Full variable domain (outside the CDR3, taken from reference TRBV30 and TRBJ1-1): SQTIHQWPATLVQPVGSPLSLECTVEGTSNPNLYWYRQAAGRGLQLLFYSVGIGQISSEVPQNLSASRPQDRQFILSSKKLLLSDSGFYLCAWSVHMNTEALFGQGTRLTVV.

There are a few counts of this clonotype. V usage is TRBV3-1 and J usage is TRBJ1-3; D is ambiguous. The CDR3 totals 14 residues. V dropped 4 bases and J dropped 3 bases, with 10 bases sitting between them. Germline CDR1 is LGHDT and CDR2 is YNNKEL (reference sequence). The CDR3 protein is CASSPERNGNTIYF. The CDR3 DNA follows: TGTGCCAGCAGCCCGGAAAGGAATGGAAACACCATATATTTT.

The chain links TRBV29-1 to TRBJ2-7; TRBD1 matches 9 bases. The CDR3 has 12 amino acids. Germline assignment: CDR1 SQVTM and CDR2 ANQGSEA. Trimming at V came to 2 bases and at J to 7 bases, leaving 3 bases not matched to a gene. The DNA for the CDR3 is TGCAGCGTTGAAAAGGGACAGGGTGAGCAGTACTTC. It yields the protein CSVEKGQGEQYF.

This clonotype occurred once. A junction end diverges from the germline sequence, so it may reflect a read error. This sequence joins TRBV20-1 and TRBJ2-2, with D possibly being TRBD1 (6 bases). The CDR3 is made up of 10 amino acids. The germline CDR1 and CDR2 sequences are DFQATT and SNEGSKA (reference sequence). The CDR3 loop reads CSAREGGLFF. The CDR3 bases are TGCAGTGCTAGAGAAGGGGGGCTGTTTTTT.

This clonotype has a handful of counts. The chain links TRBV7-2 to TRBJ1-4, with 12 bases aligning to TRBD1. CDR1 and CDR2 (germline): SGHTA, FQGNSA. This CDR3 spans 13 amino acids. The trim removed 8 bases at V and 5 bases at J, leaving 0 bases unmatched. CDR3 loop: CASGTGGNEKLFF. For the CDR3, the DNA is TGTGCCAGCGGGACAGGGGGCAATGAAAAACTGTTTTTT.

The rearrangement uses TRBV20-1 and TRBJ2-3; possibly TRBD2 for D (6 bases). The CDR3 runs 12 residues. Germline CDR1 is DFQATT and CDR2 is SNEGSKA (reference sequence). V shed 0 bases and J shed 6 bases, with 7 bases lying between them. CDR3 residues: CSARDGGDTQYF. CDR3 DNA: TGCAGTGCTAGAGATGGGGGGGATACGCAGTATTTT.

The chain couples TRBV11-2 to TRBJ2-7; unclear D gene. Germline CDR1 SGHAT, CDR2 FQNNGV. Between the trimmed V and J ends, which lost 3 bases and 2 bases, there was a span of 14 bases. This CDR3 has 15 amino acids. CDR3 nucleotide sequence: TGTGCCAGCAGCTTTCGCTTGGGGTGGGCCTACGAGCAGTACTTC. Protein product: CASSFRLGWAYEQYF.

This rearrangement joins TRBV10-3 to TRBJ1-6; 9 bases map to TRBD1. The ends lost 7 bases at V and 9 bases at J; junction bases unmatched: 13. The V gene's germline CDR1 is ENHRY and CDR2 SYGVKD. This CDR3 contains 16 residues. The CDR3 spells CAIISPGQGLGSPLHF. The CDR3 DNA follows: TGTGCCATCATTTCACCGGGACAGGGATTAGGTTCACCCCTCCACTTT.

The chain has TRBV7-8 and TRBJ2-5, with D possibly being TRBD1 or TRBD2 (5 bases each). Trimming shortened V by 3 bases and J by 2 bases, and 10 bases separated the two germline ends. The germline gives CDR1 SGHVS, CDR2 FQNEAQ. This CDR3 is built from 14 residues. This chain's CDR3 is CASSFGTRQETQYF. In DNA, the CDR3 is TGTGCCAGCAGCTTCGGGACCCGACAAGAGACCCAGTACTTC.

This chain connects TRBV10-3 to TRBJ1-5, with TRBD1 as a possible D gene (6 bases). The length of the CDR3 is 15 residues. Per germline, CDR1 ENHRY and CDR2 SYGVKD. The ends were cut back, 10 bases at V and 7 bases at J, with 23 bases in the middle. The CDR3 region has the DNA TGTGCCAGCAGCAAAACAGGGAATGTCGAGCAGCCCCAGCATTTT. It is translated as CASSKTGNVEQPQHF.

The chain has TRBV19 and TRBJ2-7, with 13 bases lining up with TRBD2. V shed 9 bases, J shed 7 bases, and the junction held 15 bases outside the gene matches. This CDR3 is 16 amino acids long. Germline V gene sequence: CDR1 LNHDA, CDR2 SQIVND (reference sequence). For the CDR3, the DNA is TGTGCCAGCAGTGAGGATGAGACTAGCGGGAGGAGGGAGCAGTACTTC. As protein: CASSEDETSGRREQYF.

The gene calls are TRBV7-2 and TRBJ2-1; D tentatively fits TRBD1 or TRBD2 (5 bases each). Between the trimmed V and J ends, which lost 0 bases and 15 bases, there was a span of 12 bases. The CDR3 has 12 residues. In germline, CDR1 is SGHTA, CDR2 FQGNSA. For the CDR3, the DNA is TGTGCCAGCAGCTTAGCGGGACGCTGGTGGTTCTTC. Its protein product is CASSLAGRWWFF.

This clonotype was observed a few times. The chain uses TRBV10-3 and TRBJ1-6; no clear D gene. Germline V gene lookup returns CDR1 ENHRY and CDR2 SYGVKD. The CDR3 length is 15 residues. V was pared by 0 bases and J by 9 bases, with 12 bases between. CDR3 sequence reads: CAISESSPGVSPLHF. Here the CDR3 DNA reads TGTGCCATCAGTGAGTCCAGCCCCGGGGTTTCACCCCTCCACTTT.

The chain joins TRBV28 to TRBJ1-2; 7 bases align to TRBD1. This CDR3 is built from 15 residues. The germline CDR1 and CDR2 sequences are MDHEN and SYDVKM. V was clipped by 5 bases and J by 2 bases; unmatched bases: 8. Here the CDR3 DNA reads TGTGCCAGCAGTCCCCACCGACAGGGCAACTATGGCTACACCTTC. This sequence encodes CASSPHRQGNYGYTF.

The rearrangement joins TRBV10-2 to TRBJ2-1, with TRBD1 as a possible D gene (6 bases). Trimming removed 5 bases from V and 7 bases from J, with 12 bases in between. Germline CDR1 reads WSHSY; CDR2 reads SAAADI. This CDR3 region has 13 residues. The CDR3 nucleotides read TGCGCCAGCAGTTCAGGGGTTTCTAATGAGCAGTTCTTC. Translated: CASSSGVSNEQFF.

The rearrangement links TRBV7-2 to TRBJ2-7, with TRBD2 matching 8 bases. V gave up 5 bases and J gave up 7 bases; unmatched junction bases: 10. In germline, CDR1 is SGHTA, CDR2 FQGNSA. The CDR3 contains 14 residues. CDR3 DNA: TGTGCCAGCAGCCCGCATCTAGCGGGCCCGGAGCAGTACTTC. As protein: CASSPHLAGPEQYF.